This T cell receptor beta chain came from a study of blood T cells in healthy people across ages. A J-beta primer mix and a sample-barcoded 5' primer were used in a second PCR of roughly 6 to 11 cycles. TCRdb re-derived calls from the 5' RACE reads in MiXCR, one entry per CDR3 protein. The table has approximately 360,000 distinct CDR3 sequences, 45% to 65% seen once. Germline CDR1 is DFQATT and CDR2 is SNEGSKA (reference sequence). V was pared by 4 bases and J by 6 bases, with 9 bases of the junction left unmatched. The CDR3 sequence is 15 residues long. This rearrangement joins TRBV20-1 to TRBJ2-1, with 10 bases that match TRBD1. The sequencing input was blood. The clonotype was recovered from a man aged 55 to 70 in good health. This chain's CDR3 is CSAITDRGLTNEQFF. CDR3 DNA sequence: TGCAGTGCTATCACAGACAGGGGGCTTACCAATGAGCAGTTCTTC.